The rows below give T cell receptor beta chains drawn from one sample of a study of early T cells in non-severe SARS-CoV-2 infection. TCRdb re-called the 5' RACE reads through MiXCR, storing one row per CDR3 protein. In the table there are roughly 86,000 distinct CDR3 sequences, roughly 6% of which are singletons. Source material: whole blood. These receptors were taken from an adult who was a healthcare worker with PCR-confirmed SARS-CoV-2 infection or an uninfected control (not recorded which). Both conserved end residues are part of each CDR3. Fields, in order: J gene, D gene, V gene, clone size, CDR3 protein, CDR3 DNA. D genes are given only for firm matches. Clone sizes are given selectively: once, few, many, or a class where the clone is expanded.

J: TRBJ2-2
D: TRBD1
V: TRBV7-9
size: -
CDR3: CASRRQGMNTGELFF
DNA: TGTGCCAGCAGAAGACAGGGCATGAACACCGGGGAGCTGTTTTTT

J: TRBJ2-1
D: TRBD2
V: TRBV4-1
size: -
CDR3: CASSLFSREHKQFF
DNA: TGCGCCAGCAGCCTTTTTTCGCGGGAGCATAAGCAGTTCTTC

J: TRBJ2-1
D: -
V: TRBV20-1
size: -
CDR3: CSASERYEQFF
DNA: TGCAGTGCTAGCGAACGGTATGAGCAGTTCTTC

J: TRBJ1-1
D: -
V: TRBV7-9
size: many
CDR3: CASSLEWESEAFF
DNA: TGTGCCAGCAGCTTAGAGTGGGAATCTGAAGCTTTCTTT

J: TRBJ2-7
D: -
V: TRBV4-2
size: -
CDR3: CASSQDLGFPLEGEQYF
DNA: TGTGCCAGCAGCCAAGATCTAGGGTTCCCCCTAGAAGGCGAGCAGTACTTC

J: TRBJ2-5
D: TRBD2
V: TRBV10-3
size: -
CDR3: CAISDSLAGRGETQYF
DNA: TGTGCCATCAGTGATTCGCTAGCGGGACGGGGGGAGACCCAGTACTTC

J: TRBJ2-7
D: -
V: TRBV28
size: -
CDR3: CASSLRPTYEQYF
DNA: TGTGCCAGCAGTTTAAGACCGACCTACGAGCAGTACTTC

J: TRBJ1-2
D: -
V: TRBV28
size: -
CDR3: CASSLTGTIYGYTF
DNA: TGTGCCAGCAGTTTAACAGGGACCATCTATGGCTACACCTTC

J: TRBJ2-5
D: TRBD2
V: TRBV29-1
size: many
CDR3: CSVEGLAGGETQYF
DNA: TGCAGCGTTGAAGGGCTAGCGGGAGGAGAGACCCAGTACTTC

J: TRBJ2-2
D: -
V: TRBV5-1
size: few
CDR3: CASSFGTGELFF
DNA: TGCGCCAGCAGCTTTGGCACCGGGGAGCTGTTTTTT